The clone carrying this T cell receptor (beta chain) was seen a few times. The authors' processing: Nucleated cell number was recorded as an estimate derived from reference gene primer amplification. The assay was immunoSEQ multiplex PCR, and TCRdb's table has in-frame clones only and misses some. V and J calls plus clone size are reproduced from that table; the DNA served to infer D and trimming. This table has about 210,000 clones, 80% appearing once. This record belongs to a study of blood T cell repertoires in COVID-19. At the level of the study: The study drew acute and convalescent COVID-19 samples from the United States, Italy and Spain. Sample material is recorded as cDNA or gDNA derived from T cells, B-cell-depleted T cells, or PBMCs.

The germline CDR1 and CDR2 sequences are MRHNA and SNTAGT. V lost 7 bases and J lost 10, with 20 bases in between. The CDR3 sequence is 14 residues long. Source material: peripheral blood. The J gene is TRBJ2-1, the V gene TRBV6-4, with no clear D. The source of this sequence is a man aged 60 to 75 with acute or convalescent COVID-19. The CDR3 loop is CASTEAYRLKEQFF. The CDR3 nucleotides read TGTGCCAGCACCGAAGCTTATAGATTGAAGGAGCAGTTCTTC.